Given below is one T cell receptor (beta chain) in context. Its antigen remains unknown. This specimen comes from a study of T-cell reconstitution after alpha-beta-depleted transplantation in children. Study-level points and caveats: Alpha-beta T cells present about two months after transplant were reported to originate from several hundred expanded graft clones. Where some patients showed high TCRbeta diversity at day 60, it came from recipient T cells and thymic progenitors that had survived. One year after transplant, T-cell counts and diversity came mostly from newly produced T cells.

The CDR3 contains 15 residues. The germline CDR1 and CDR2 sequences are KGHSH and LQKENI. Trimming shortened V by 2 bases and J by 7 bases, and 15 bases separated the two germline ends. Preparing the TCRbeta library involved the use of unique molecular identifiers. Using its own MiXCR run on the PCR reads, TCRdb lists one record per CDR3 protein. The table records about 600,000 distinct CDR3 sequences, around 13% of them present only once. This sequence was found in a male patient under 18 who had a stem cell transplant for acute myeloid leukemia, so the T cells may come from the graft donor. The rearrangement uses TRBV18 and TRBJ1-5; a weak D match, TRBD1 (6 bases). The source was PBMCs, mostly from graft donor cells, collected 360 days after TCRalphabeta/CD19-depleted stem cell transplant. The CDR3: CASSPFSQGGQPQHF. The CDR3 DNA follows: TGTGCCAGCTCACCATTCTCACAGGGTGGACAGCCCCAGCATTTT.